This TCR beta chain was sequenced during a study of cytotoxic CD8 clonotypes in ibrutinib-treated CLL. Sequencing used immunoSEQ multiplex PCR; TCRdb keeps in-frame clones, though not all of them. This sample yields a few thousand clones, of which 82% are seen a single time; 25% belongs to the top ten. A remark on this clone: Its cognate antigen is unknown.

Study-wide results and caveats: Clonality increased with ibrutinib response but returned toward baseline at progression.

The specimen was PBMCs, collected before ibrutinib treatment. This sequence was found in a human donor with chronic lymphocytic leukemia.

In DNA, the CDR3 is TGTGCCAGTGATAAAGCAACAGGGCTTTTTCAGCCCCAGCATTTT. Residues: CASDKATGLFQPQHF. J is TRBJ1-5 and V is TRBV19; tentatively, D is TRBD1 (6 bases). CDR3 length: 15 amino acids. V lost 8 bases to trimming and J lost 6 bases, with 20 bases between them. The germline V gene has CDR1 LNHDA and CDR2 SQIVND (reference sequence).